What follows are 28 T cell receptor beta chains derived from one specimen sequenced in a study of cytomegalovirus exposure and HLA in healthy donors. This PCR relied on a set of 60 Vbeta primers and 13 Jbeta primers. This table comes from immunoSEQ multiplex PCR, and its TCRdb copy is limited to in-frame clones, with some not included. The sample consists of under 200,000 clones, 75% of them appearing once. Sequenced input: PBMCs. The receptors originated from a male donor in good health and CMV-seronegative.

This chain links TRBV6-1 with TRBJ2-5, with a tentative D call TRBD1 (5 bases). The end of the DNA is better explained by TRBJ2-7, so the J call may be wrong. The V gene's germline CDR1 is MNHNS and CDR2 SASEGT. This CDR3 comprises 14 residues. The DNA for the CDR3 is TGTGCCAGCAGTGAAGGGTCTACAGGATCCGAGCAGTACTTC. As protein: CASSEGSTGSEQYF.

As concerns this clone: Other DNA sequences in the same sample also yield this CDR3. The rearrangement links TRBV27 to TRBJ2-7; 8 bases are a match to TRBD2. CDR3 length: 14 amino acids. The germline V gene encodes CDR1 MNHEY and CDR2 SMNVEV (reference sequence). Trimming took 5 bases from V and 4 from J; bases not matched to a gene: 7. The CDR3 sequence is CASSLTSGAYEQYF. CDR3 sequence (DNA): TGTGCCAGCAGTCTAACTAGCGGAGCTTACGAGCAGTACTTC.

A few counts support this clone. The V and J genes are TRBV7-9 and TRBJ1-1; unclear D gene. The CDR3 loop spans 13 amino acids. The V gene lost 10 bases and the J gene lost 1 base, with 13 bases spanning the gap. Germline CDR1 is SEHNR and CDR2 is FQNEAQ (reference sequence). The CDR3 loop reads CATLKEANTEAFF. DNA for the CDR3: TGTGCCACGCTAAAGGAGGCGAACACTGAAGCTTTCTTT. The full variable domain, completed using reference TRBV7-9 and TRBJ1-1, is DTGVSQNPRHKITKRGQNVTFRCDPISEHNRLYWYRQTLGQGPEFLTYFQNEAQLEKSRLLSDRFSAERPKGSFSTLEIQRTEQGDSAMYLCATLKEANTEAFFGQGTRLTVV.

The rearrangement uses TRBV2 and TRBJ2-7, with TRBD2 matching 11 bases. The germline gives CDR1 SNHLY, CDR2 FYNNEI. This CDR3 spans 13 amino acids. V gave up 6 bases and J gave up 3 bases; unmatched junction bases: 1. Here the CDR3 reads CASRGTSGYEQYF. In DNA form, the CDR3 reads TGTGCCAGCAGAGGGACTAGCGGCTACGAGCAGTACTTC.

V is TRBV9 and J is TRBJ2-5, with TRBD2 matching over 12 bases. Germline assignment: CDR1 SGDLS and CDR2 YYNGEE. This CDR3 contains 20 residues. V lost 2 bases, J lost 2 bases, and 16 bases stayed unmatched. The CDR3 DNA sequence: TGTGCCAGCAGCGTCTCACTAGCGGGGGGTTGGGGTAAGAGACAAGAGACCCAGTACTTC. Amino acid sequence: CASSVSLAGGWGKRQETQYF.

The CDR3: CAISEWTGGTEAFF. In DNA, the CDR3 is TGTGCCATCAGTGAATGGACAGGAGGTACTGAAGCTTTCTTT. The chain is built from TRBV10-3 and TRBJ1-1; 7 bases align to TRBD1. This CDR3 has 14 amino acids. Germline assignment: CDR1 ENHRY and CDR2 SYGVKD. V trimming: 3 bases; J trimming: 5 bases; junction bases outside the gene matches: 6.

The chain has TRBV5-1 and TRBJ1-3; 8 bases are shared with TRBD1. After removal of 1 base from V and 6 bases from J, the junction contained 6 bases not matched to a gene. The CDR3 contains 15 residues. CDR1 and CDR2 from the germline V gene are SGHRS and YFSETQ. The CDR3: CASSLSGQGENTIYF. As DNA, the CDR3 is TGCGCCAGCAGCTTGTCTGGACAGGGAGAAAACACCATATATTTT.

V usage is TRBV7-2 and J usage is TRBJ2-7, with no clear D. V was pared by 5 bases and J by 2 bases, with 7 bases between. There are 12 residues in the CDR3. CDR1 SGHTA and CDR2 FQGNSA come from the germline V gene. The DNA for the CDR3 is TGTGCCAGCAGCGACTCGACCTACGAGCAGTACTTC. It encodes CASSDSTYEQYF.

V usage is TRBV18 and J usage is TRBJ2-5; a possible D gene is TRBD1 (6 bases). V dropped 5 bases and J dropped 5 bases, with 21 bases sitting between them. The V gene's germline CDR1 is KGHSH and CDR2 LQKENI. CDR3 length: 16 amino acids. The CDR3 loop reads CASSSSNLGARETQYF. CDR3 DNA sequence: TGTGCCAGCTCATCTTCGAACCTGGGGGCCAGGGAGACCCAGTACTTC. The variable domain in full, completed from reference TRBV18 and TRBJ2-5, reads NAGVMQNPRHLVRRRGQEARLRCSPMKGHSHVYWYRQLPEEGLKFMVYLQKENIIDESGMPKERFSAEFPKEGPSILRIQQVVRGDSAAYFCASSSSNLGARETQYFGPGTRLLVL.

In this sample, this clone turned up a few times. This chain uses TRBV4-1 with TRBJ1-2, with TRBD1 identical over 8 bases. The trim removed 6 bases at V and 5 bases at J, leaving 11 bases unmatched. CDR1 is MGHRA and CDR2 is YSYEKL in the germline V gene. The CDR3 covers 15 residues. DNA for the CDR3: TGCGCCAGCAGTCAAAGAGAGGGACAGGAATATGGCTACACCTTC. Translating it yields CASSQREGQEYGYTF.

V is TRBV19 and J is TRBJ1-2; 11 bases map to TRBD1. The CDR3 has 14 amino acids. Per the germline V gene, CDR1 is LNHDA and CDR2 is SQIVND (reference sequence). Trimming at V came to 7 bases and at J to 8 bases, leaving 9 bases not matched to a gene. The CDR3 sequence is CASTLRDRGNGYTF. CDR3 in DNA: TGTGCCAGTACCCTCCGGGACAGGGGGAACGGCTACACCTTC.

This chain joins TRBV6-5 and TRBJ2-3, with TRBD1 as a possible D gene (7 bases). Trimming took off 0 bases at V and 5 bases at J, with 12 bases between the two ends. Looked up from germline, CDR1 is MNHEY and CDR2 is SVGAGI. This CDR3 region has 15 residues. CDR3 loop: CASSYSNQGGDTQYF. The CDR3 bases are TGTGCCAGCAGTTACTCGAACCAGGGGGGAGATACGCAGTATTTT.

This clone was counted a single time. The CDR3 sequence is CASSATERRSTDTQYF. CDR3 DNA: TGTGCCAGCAGCGCTACGGAGCGGCGTAGCACAGATACGCAGTATTTT. V gene TRBV9 combines with J gene TRBJ2-3; perhaps TRBD2 as D (5 bases). Germline V lookup: CDR1 SGDLS, CDR2 YYNGEE. This CDR3 is built from 16 residues. The V end was cut by 3 bases, the J end by 0 bases, with 14 bases between.

This CDR3 reads CASSRSWGPNEKLFF. CDR3 bases: TGCGCCAGCAGTCGATCGTGGGGCCCAAATGAAAAACTGTTTTTT. The V gene is TRBV23-1, the J gene TRBJ1-4; tentatively, D is TRBD1 (5 bases). TRBV23-1 is labeled an ORF, and its function is uncertain. The CDR3 is made up of 15 amino acids. Trimming stripped 4 bases from V and 5 bases from J, with 14 bases between.

This clone was counted a few times. The chain employs TRBV19 and TRBJ1-3, with a tentative D call TRBD1 (6 bases). CDR1 is LNHDA and CDR2 is SQIVND in the germline V gene (reference sequence). The ends were cut back, 4 bases at V and 0 bases at J, with 13 bases in the middle. CDR3 length: 16 residues. The CDR3 reads CASSRRTDPSGNTIYF. The CDR3 DNA sequence: TGTGCCAGTAGTAGACGGACAGACCCCTCTGGAAACACCATATATTTT. Full variable domain (outside the CDR3, taken from reference TRBV19 and TRBJ1-3): DGGITQSPKYLFRKEGQNVTLSCEQNLNHDAMYWYRQDPGQGLRLIYYSQIVNDFQKGDIAEGYSVSREKKESFPLTVTSAQKNPTAFYLCASSRRTDPSGNTIYFGEGSWLTVV.

The chain is built from TRBV4-2 and TRBJ2-7; 10 bases agree with TRBD1. After removal of 2 bases from V and 3 bases from J, the junction contained 4 bases not matched to a gene. This CDR3 has 15 residues. Per germline, CDR1 LGHNA and CDR2 YNFKEQ. The CDR3 DNA reads TGTGCCAGCAGCCAATGGGGACAGGGGATCTACGAGCAGTACTTC. Encoded protein: CASSQWGQGIYEQYF.

The gene calls are TRBV19 and TRBJ2-5, with D possibly TRBD1 on 7 matching bases. In germline, CDR1 is LNHDA, CDR2 SQIVND (reference sequence). Trimming stripped 3 bases from V and 2 bases from J, with 13 bases between. The CDR3 consists of 15 residues. This chain's CDR3 is CASSIGGTAQETQYF. The CDR3 region has the DNA TGTGCCAGTAGTATCGGCGGGACAGCACAAGAGACCCAGTACTTC. Drawing the rest from reference TRBV19 and TRBJ2-5, the complete variable domain is DGGITQSPKYLFRKEGQNVTLSCEQNLNHDAMYWYRQDPGQGLRLIYYSQIVNDFQKGDIAEGYSVSREKKESFPLTVTSAQKNPTAFYLCASSIGGTAQETQYFGPGTRLLVL.

The V gene is TRBV12-2, the J gene TRBJ2-3; the D call in the table, TRBD2, was not verified against the DNA. TRBV12-2 corresponds to a pseudogene. CDR3 length: 14 residues. CDR3 DNA: TGTGCAAGTCGCTTAGCCAGGACTACAGATACGCAGTATTTT. This sequence encodes CASRLARTTDTQYF.

A few counts support this clone. V and J are TRBV30 and TRBJ2-7, with 11 positions matching TRBD2. The CDR3 length is 14 residues. With 2 bases clipped from V and 4 bases from J, the junction kept 4 bases outside the gene matches. CDR1 GTSNPN and CDR2 SVGIG come from the germline V gene (reference sequence). CDR3 nucleotides: TGTGCCTGGAGTTCAACTAGCGGGGGTTACGAGCAGTACTTC. It yields the protein CAWSSTSGGYEQYF.

This clone was seen more than once but under ten times. The CDR3 loop reads CASSQHRDSRITEAFF. In nucleotides, the CDR3 is TGTGCCAGCAGCCAACATAGGGACAGCCGAATCACTGAAGCTTTCTTT. The chain employs TRBV4-2 and TRBJ1-1; TRBD1 matches 7 bases. The V and J ends lost 2 bases and 4 bases, in that order; junction bases with no gene match: 10. Germline CDR1 is LGHNA and CDR2 is YNFKEQ. This CDR3 is built from 16 residues.

This clone was recorded once. This chain joins TRBV6-1 and TRBJ2-7; the D gene is possibly TRBD2 (6 bases). Trimming removed 5 bases from V and 0 bases from J, with 14 bases in between. CDR1 is MNHNS and CDR2 is SASEGT in the germline V gene. The CDR3 runs 15 residues. The CDR3 DNA reads TGTGCCAGCAGTCTTACTAGCAGGAGCTCCTACGAGCAGTACTTC. This translates into CASSLTSRSSYEQYF.

This clone was detected a few times. This rearrangement joins TRBV6-1 to TRBJ2-7; D gene uncertain. V was pared by 1 base and J by 2 bases, with 21 bases between. Germline V lookup: CDR1 MNHNS, CDR2 SASEGT. CDR3 size: 18 residues. CDR3 sequence: CASSEVPRSTYETYEQYF. CDR3 DNA: TGTGCCAGCAGTGAAGTTCCTCGGAGCACCTACGAAACCTACGAGCAGTACTTC.

The V and J genes are TRBV7-3 and TRBJ2-5; possibly TRBD1 for D (6 bases). The V and J ends lost 0 bases and 5 bases respectively, with 13 bases between them. The CDR3 runs 15 residues. Germline CDR1 and CDR2: SGHTA and FQGTGA. The CDR3 DNA reads TGTGCCAGCAGCTTAACGTCACAGGGCGGGGAGACCCAGTACTTC. Protein: CASSLTSQGGETQYF.

The V and J genes are TRBV4-3 and TRBJ1-5; D is unresolved. V was trimmed by 0 bases and J by 5 bases, leaving 5 bases between them. The CDR3 extends over 13 amino acids. Germline assignment: CDR1 LGHNA and CDR2 YSLEER. CDR3 sequence: CASSQESYQPQHF. The CDR3 DNA sequence: TGCGCCAGCAGCCAAGAATCCTATCAGCCCCAGCATTTT.

The V gene is TRBV18, the J gene TRBJ2-5; D possibly corresponds to TRBD1 (8 bases). Trimming removed 4 bases at V and 2 bases at J, with 11 bases between. The CDR3 is 14 residues long. CDR1 is KGHSH, CDR2 LQKENI, per germline. CDR3: CASSLQGGQETQYF. The CDR3 bases are TGTGCCAGCTCACTACAGGGGGGGCAAGAGACCCAGTACTTC. The complete variable domain, with remaining parts taken from reference TRBV18 and TRBJ2-5, reads NAGVMQNPRHLVRRRGQEARLRCSPMKGHSHVYWYRQLPEEGLKFMVYLQKENIIDESGMPKERFSAEFPKEGPSILRIQQVVRGDSAAYFCASSLQGGQETQYFGPGTRLLVL.

This clone was counted between two and nine times. The chain combines TRBV19 with TRBJ1-5, with D possibly being TRBD1 (5 bases). The V end lost 7 bases, the J end lost 4 bases, and 17 bases lay between the germline ends. The CDR3 is made up of 15 amino acids. CDR1 LNHDA and CDR2 SQIVND come from the germline V gene (reference sequence). The CDR3 region is CASTTTAGINQPQHF. The CDR3 coding sequence is TGTGCCAGTACCACTACGGCAGGGATAAATCAGCCCCAGCATTTT. Based on the CDR3 plus reference TRBV19 and TRBJ1-5, the full variable domain is DGGITQSPKYLFRKEGQNVTLSCEQNLNHDAMYWYRQDPGQGLRLIYYSQIVNDFQKGDIAEGYSVSREKKESFPLTVTSAQKNPTAFYLCASTTTAGINQPQHFGDGTRLSIL.

The CDR3 nucleotides read TGTGCCAGCAGTTACTCGGAGGCAGGGAGGCCTGAAGCTTTCTTT. Translated, it gives CASSYSEAGRPEAFF. The chain is built from TRBV6-5 and TRBJ1-1, with D maybe TRBD1 (5 bases). Trimming pared 0 bases from V and 6 bases from J, leaving 14 bases between. CDR3 length equals 15 residues. Germline CDR1 MNHEY, CDR2 SVGAGI.

The table lists this clone with a few counts. The rearrangement uses TRBV5-1 and TRBJ1-2, with D perhaps TRBD1 (5 bases). The CDR3 runs 14 residues. The V gene lost 3 bases and the J gene lost 3 bases, with 12 bases spanning the gap. Germline V gene data show CDR1 as SGHRS and CDR2 as YFSETQ. CDR3 loop: CASSSMGGDYGYTF. The CDR3 nucleotides read TGCGCCAGCAGCTCCATGGGGGGAGACTATGGCTACACCTTC. The variable domain in full, completed from reference TRBV5-1 and TRBJ1-2, reads KAGVTQTPRYLIKTRGQQVTLSCSPISGHRSVSWYQQTPGQGLQFLFEYFSETQRNKGNFPGRFSGRQFSNSRSEMNVSTLELGDSALYLCASSSMGGDYGYTFGSGTRLTVV.